These 22 T cell receptor beta chains share one sample of origin, sequenced in a study of blood T cell repertoires in COVID-19. Measured with immunoSEQ multiplex PCR; TCRdb has only the in-frame clones, and not every one. Among 200,000 to 250,000 clones listed, 83% were seen once. The specimen sequenced was PBMCs or T cells enriched from blood (not recorded which). The source is a woman between 50 and 59 years old who had been exposed to COVID-19.

The gene calls are TRBV21-1 and TRBJ2-7; TRBD1 is the table's D call and was not checked against the DNA. TRBV21-1 is recorded as a pseudogene. The CDR3 spans 14 residues. In DNA, the CDR3 is TGTGCCAGCAGCAAACCAGGGTCCACCTACGAGCAGTACTTC. It is translated as CASSKPGSTYEQYF.

This clone was detected only a few times. The V and J genes are TRBV4-3 and TRBJ1-6, with 7 bases identical to TRBD1. Germline V gene data show CDR1 as LGHNA and CDR2 as YSLEER. V dropped 0 bases and J dropped 10; count of bases not matched to a gene: 6. The CDR3 spans 15 residues. The CDR3 DNA reads TGCGCCAGCAGCCAAGATGGCAGGGGGAAATCACCCCTCCACTTT. Encoded protein: CASSQDGRGKSPLHF.

The chain uses TRBV7-9 and TRBJ2-3; 8 bases align to TRBD2. Germline V gene data show CDR1 as SEHNR and CDR2 as FQNEAQ (reference sequence). The CDR3 is 16 amino acids. Germline trimming cut 5 bases from V and 0 bases from J; bases unmatched to any gene: 7. CDR3 region: CASSIAGTRSTDTQYF. As DNA, the CDR3 is TGTGCCAGCAGCATCGCCGGGACTAGAAGCACAGATACGCAGTATTTT.

V and J are TRBV6-5 and TRBJ1-3; the match to TRBD1 covers 7 bases. The CDR3 spans 14 residues. Germline V gives CDR1 MNHEY, CDR2 SVGAGI. V was clipped by 5 bases and J by 3 bases; unmatched bases: 4. The CDR3 region is CASSNRGVGNTIYF. The CDR3 DNA sequence: TGTGCCAGCAGTAACAGGGGTGTTGGAAACACCATATATTTT.

This chain links TRBV2 with TRBJ1-2; D is unresolved. V shed 8 bases and J shed 0 bases, with 10 bases lying between them. The length of the CDR3 is 13 residues. From germline, CDR1 is SNHLY and CDR2 FYNNEI. The CDR3 sequence is CASCPYTNYGYTF. The CDR3 nucleotides are TGTGCCAGCTGTCCATACACTAACTATGGCTACACCTTC.

V gene TRBV18 combines with J gene TRBJ1-1, with 7 bases aligning to TRBD1. The ends lost 5 bases at V and 8 bases at J; junction bases unmatched: 14. Germline lookup yields CDR1 KGHSH and CDR2 LQKENI. The CDR3 consists of 15 residues. CDR3 DNA sequence: TGTGCCAGCTCAGGATACAGGGGTTACGCGACGGAAGCTTTCTTT. It translates to CASSGYRGYATEAFF.

The chain joins TRBV10-3 to TRBJ1-4, with 7 bases identical to TRBD1. This CDR3 comprises 15 residues. The trim removed 0 bases at V and 6 bases at J, leaving 4 bases unmatched. CDR1 is ENHRY and CDR2 is SYGVKD in the germline V gene. CDR3 DNA sequence: TGTGCCATCAGTGAGTCTGCGCAGGGGGATGAAAAACTGTTTTTT. This encodes CAISESAQGDEKLFF.

This rearrangement joins TRBV5-8 to TRBJ1-4; D unresolved. This CDR3 has 15 amino acids. V was trimmed by 4 bases and J by 8 bases, leaving 18 bases between them. CDR1 is SGHTS and CDR2 is YDEGEE in the germline V gene. CDR3 protein: CASSPARNGGEKLFF. The CDR3 DNA reads as TGTGCCAGCAGCCCCGCCCGGAACGGAGGGGAAAAACTGTTTTTT.

The DNA for the CDR3 is TGTGCCACCAGTGATTTCAACAGGGAAGAGGTACAAGATACGCAGTATTTT. Translation: CATSDFNREEVQDTQYF. The chain couples TRBV24-1 to TRBJ2-3; possibly TRBD1 for D (6 bases). V lost 1 base, J lost 5 bases, and 18 bases lay in between. The CDR3 runs 17 residues. Germline V gene data show CDR1 as KGHDR and CDR2 as SFDVKD.

The chain is built from TRBV19 and TRBJ2-1; no firm D call. CDR1 LNHDA and CDR2 SQIVND come from the germline V gene (reference sequence). Trimming cost V 5 bases and J 0 bases, with 11 bases left between them. The CDR3 has 15 residues. CDR3 DNA: TGTGCCAGTAGTTACAGTGAGAACTCCTACAATGAGCAGTTCTTC. Translation gives CASSYSENSYNEQFF.

The CDR3 nucleotides are TGCGCCAGCAGTCCGACAGAGGTTGGATCATCGCCCCAGCATTTT. It codes for CASSPTEVGSSPQHF. V and J are TRBV10-2 and TRBJ1-5, with a tentative D call TRBD1 (5 bases). V dropped 5 bases and J dropped 9 bases, with 20 bases sitting between them. In germline, CDR1 is WSHSY, CDR2 SAAADI. This CDR3 comprises 15 residues.

This rearrangement joins TRBV7-2 to TRBJ2-5; 8 bases agree with TRBD2. The CDR3 spans 16 residues. Losses at the gene ends were 1 base for V and 6 bases for J; bases not matched to a gene: 10. Germline V lookup: CDR1 SGHTA, CDR2 FQGNSA. Here the CDR3 DNA reads TGTGCCAGCAGCTTAGATACAAGCGGGGGTATAAAGACCCAGTACTTC. Its protein product is CASSLDTSGGIKTQYF. The whole variable domain, filled in from reference TRBV7-2 and TRBJ2-5, reads GAGVSQSPSNKVTEKGKDVELRCDPISGHTALYWYRQSLGQGLEFLIYFQGNSAPDKSGLPSDRFSAERTGGSVSTLTIQRTQQEDSAVYLCASSLDTSGGIKTQYFGPGTRLLVL.

The chain is built from TRBV7-2 and TRBJ1-4; TRBD1 agrees at 8 bases. With V trimmed by 5 bases and J by 3 bases, 8 bases remained unmatched. CDR3 length: 16 amino acids. CDR1 and CDR2 (germline): SGHTA, FQGNSA. The chain's CDR3 is CASSISGTGPNEKLFF. The CDR3 nucleotides are TGTGCCAGCAGCATCTCCGGGACAGGCCCTAATGAAAAACTGTTTTTT.

The chain combines TRBV6-2 or TRBV6-3 with TRBJ2-7; 7 bases align to TRBD1. Germline CDR1 is MNHEY and CDR2 is SVGEGT. There are 15 residues in the CDR3. Unmatched junction bases numbered 6, after V lost 2 bases and J lost 2 bases. In DNA, the CDR3 is TGTGCCAGCAGTTACCTGAGGACAGGAGCCTACGAGCAGTACTTC. Amino acids: CASSYLRTGAYEQYF.

V gene TRBV3-1 (or the pseudogene TRBV3-2) combines with J gene TRBJ2-5; D may be TRBD1 (6 bases). V was trimmed by 2 bases and J by 2 bases, leaving 9 bases between them. The CDR3 sequence is 14 residues long. Germline V gene lookup returns CDR1 LGHDT and CDR2 YNNKEL (reference sequence). The CDR3 nucleotides read TGTGCCAGCAGCCAAAAAGGGGGACAAGAGACCCAGTACTTC. Its translation is CASSQKGGQETQYF.

The chain joins TRBV4-1 to TRBJ1-2; D unclear. The CDR3 totals 15 residues. V dropped 2 bases and J dropped 7 bases, with 17 bases sitting between them. The germline CDR1 and CDR2 sequences are MGHRA and YSYEKL. CDR3 in DNA: TGCGCCAGCAGCCAAATTTTAAGCCCCTTCTCTGGCTACACCTTC. Its translation is CASSQILSPFSGYTF.

As regards this clone: The same CDR3 is also encoded by other DNA sequences in this sample. The V and J genes are TRBV12-3 or TRBV12-4 and TRBJ1-5; TRBD1 is a possible D gene (5 bases). Trimming left V 3 bases short and J 6 bases short, with 9 bases between. The CDR3 is 13 residues long. The CDR3: CASSFSGGQPQHF. The DNA for the CDR3 is TGTGCCAGCAGTTTTTCCGGGGGTCAGCCCCAGCATTTT.

This clone appeared a single time. V is TRBV3-1 (or the pseudogene TRBV3-2) and J is TRBJ1-3, with D possibly TRBD1 on 5 matching bases. Germline CDR1 is LGHDT and CDR2 is YNNKEL (reference sequence). V shed 4 bases and J shed 4 bases, with 11 bases lying between them. The CDR3 consists of 14 residues. In nucleotides, the CDR3 is TGTGCCAGCAGCCTGAAATCAGGGGGAAACACCATATATTTT. Translation: CASSLKSGGNTIYF.

The chain uses TRBV4-2 and TRBJ1-3, with 8 nucleotides matching TRBD1. The CDR3 consists of 16 residues. Germline V gene lookup returns CDR1 LGHNA and CDR2 YNFKEQ. V lost 2 bases and J lost 5; bases outside the gene matches: 8. The CDR3 nucleotides are TGTGCCAGCAGCCAATCGCTAGGACAGGGAAGAAACACCATATATTTT. Translated: CASSQSLGQGRNTIYF.

V gene TRBV10-3 combines with J gene TRBJ2-7; 10 nucleotides match TRBD1. There are 12 residues in the CDR3. The V segment lost 10 bases and the J segment 7 bases; nucleotides outside the gene matches: 7. CDR1 and CDR2 (germline): ENHRY, SYGVKD. The CDR3 coding sequence is TGTGCCACGGCGACAGGGGGCAGGGAGCAGTACTTC. Its protein product is CATATGGREQYF.

The rearrangement uses TRBV5-5 and TRBJ2-1; tentatively, D is TRBD1 (6 bases). The CDR3 covers 15 residues. V lost 4 bases to trimming and J lost 2 bases, with 13 bases between them. Germline assignment: CDR1 SGHKS and CDR2 YYEKEE (reference sequence). The CDR3 DNA reads as TGTGCCAGCAGCCCCCGGGACACCGCCTACAATGAGCAGTTCTTC. Protein: CASSPRDTAYNEQFF.

The chain recombines TRBV28 with TRBJ1-2; 9 bases are shared with TRBD1. V lost 1 base to trimming and J lost 4 bases; unmatched junction nucleotides: 10. This CDR3 region has 17 residues. CDR1 is MDHEN, CDR2 SYDVKM, per germline. CDR3 bases: TGTGCCAGCAGTTTATATCTTCGGGGGACAGGGTCCTATGGCTACACCTTC. This codes for CASSLYLRGTGSYGYTF.